This T cell receptor (beta chain) was captured by sequencing in a study of blood T cell repertoires in COVID-19. On the study more broadly: Both acute and convalescent COVID-19 samples were obtained from the United States, Italy and Spain. The cDNA or gDNA used as material had been derived from T cells, B-cell-depleted T cells, or PBMCs.

In the study's own analysis: Estimation of nucleated cell counts was performed using reference gene primer amplification. Assay: immunoSEQ multiplex PCR; the TCRdb copy retains only in-frame clones and omits some. V and J calls and clone size are given by that table; D and trimming were obtained from the DNA. The sample has approximately 200,000 clones; roughly 80% are singletons. Germline V gives CDR1 SGHRS, CDR2 YFSETQ. The ends were cut back, 1 base at V and 6 bases at J, with 10 bases in the middle. The CDR3 covers 13 residues. The TCR sequence derives from a woman aged 60-75 years with acute or convalescent COVID-19. The specimen sequenced was peripheral blood. The chain is built from TRBV5-1 and TRBJ1-2, with D tentatively TRBD1 (5 bases). CDR3 residues: CASSLRGGDGYTF. The CDR3 DNA is TGCGCCAGCAGCTTGCGGGGAGGGGATGGCTACACCTTC.